These T cell receptor beta chains were read from a single sample in a study of cytomegalovirus exposure and HLA in healthy donors. The protocol was immunoSEQ multiplex PCR, while the TCRdb copy is restricted to in-frame clones and leaves out a portion. The profile shows fewer than 250,000 clones, roughly 87% of them singletons. Sequenced material: PBMCs. The origin of the receptors is a man in his forties in good health and CMV-seropositive. Both conserved end residues are part of each CDR3. A D gene is named only where the DNA matches it firmly. For some rows the clone size is stated as once, few or many, or as a class when expanded; others skip it.

TGTGCCAGCAGCCCTCCCGCGGATGAGCAGTTCTTC	CASSPPADEQFF	.	TRBJ2-1	.	TRBV28
TGTGCCAGCAGCGTCCGCAGCAATGGGGCTTCGGAGACCCAGTACTTC	CASSVRSNGASETQYF	few	TRBJ2-5	.	TRBV7-9
TGTGCCAGTGGGGGGGGAGAAAATAACTATGGCTACACCTTC	CASGGGENNYGYTF	.	TRBJ1-2	.	TRBV6-5
TGCAGTGCTGGGGACTTGGGTACGCAGTATTTT	CSAGDLGTQYF	.	TRBJ2-3	.	TRBV20-1
TGTGCCAGCAGCTTAACTTTTTCTAGCGGGACCGATGAGCAGTTCTTC	CASSLTFSSGTDEQFF	.	TRBJ2-1	TRBD2	TRBV7-3
TGTGCCAGCAGCTTGGCCCGTGACAATAAGGGAGGTGGCTACACCTTC	CASSLARDNKGGGYTF	.	TRBJ1-2	.	TRBV5-5
TGTGCCAGCAGCCTCCTCCCCGGGACACCTAATTCACCCCTCCACTTT	CASSLLPGTPNSPLHF	.	TRBJ1-6	.	TRBV9
TGTGCCAGCAGAGGTCGAGACTTCCAAGAGACCCAGTACTTC	CASRGRDFQETQYF	few	TRBJ2-5	.	TRBV27
TGTGCCAGCAGTTACTCAACAGGGTCGGATTCACCCCTCCACTTT	CASSYSTGSDSPLHF	.	TRBJ1-6	.	TRBV6-6
TGCGCCAGCACAAGGAGCGCCCGCACAGATACGCAGTATTTT	CASTRSARTDTQYF	.	TRBJ2-3	.	TRBV5-1
TGTGCCAGCTCACCACCCGGCAGGGGATTGGCAGATACGCAGTATTTT	CASSPPGRGLADTQYF	.	TRBJ2-3	.	TRBV18
TGTGCCAGCAGCTTTGGCAGAAGCACCGGGGAGCTGTTTTTT	CASSFGRSTGELFF	.	TRBJ2-2	.	TRBV5-6
TGTGCCAGCAGCGTAGGACAGGGGGCAAGAGAAAAACTGTTTTTT	CASSVGQGAREKLFF	.	TRBJ1-4	TRBD1	TRBV9
TGTGCCTGGAGGTACAGGGGGATCGGGGAGACCCAGTACTTC	CAWRYRGIGETQYF	.	TRBJ2-5	TRBD1	TRBV30
TGTGCCAGCAGCCCCGACAGGCTCTATGGCTACACCTTC	CASSPDRLYGYTF	.	TRBJ1-2	.	TRBV11-2
TGTGCCAGCAGCTCCCGCGGGGGGGTCACTGAAGCTTTCTTT	CASSSRGGVTEAFF	once	TRBJ1-1	.	TRBV7-3
TGTGCCAGCAGGTCGGATCCCGGGACAGCCTACGAGCAGTACTTC	CASRSDPGTAYEQYF	.	TRBJ2-7	TRBD1	TRBV5-4
TGTGCCAGCAGTGCGGACAGGGGGCTAGATCAGCCCCAGCATTTT	CASSADRGLDQPQHF	.	TRBJ1-5	TRBD1	TRBV6-5
TGTGCCAGCGTCCAGGATTCTCCGAGCAATCAGCCCCAGCATTTT	CASVQDSPSNQPQHF	few	TRBJ1-5	.	TRBV6-1
TGTGCCAGCAGCCCCGTACTAGCGCCGCAGACCCAGTACTTC	CASSPVLAPQTQYF	few	TRBJ2-5	TRBD2	TRBV27
TGTGCCAGCAGCCAAGCCCAGGTAGCGGGATCCTACAATGAGCAGTTCTTC	CASSQAQVAGSYNEQFF	.	TRBJ2-1	TRBD2	TRBV4-2
TGTGCCAGCAGGCAAGATGCTAGCGGCAATCAGCCCCAGCATTTT	CASRQDASGNQPQHF	.	TRBJ1-5	.	TRBV6-6
TGTGCCAGCAGCGGATGGACGAACAGGGATAAAAACTATGGCTACACCTTC	CASSGWTNRDKNYGYTF	.	TRBJ1-2	.	TRBV9
TGTGCCAGCAGCTTAGAGGGACATCAACCCCAGTACTTC	CASSLEGHQPQYF	.	TRBJ2-7	.	TRBV7-9
TGTGCCAGCAGCGTACAGGGGGCCACAGATACGCAGTATTTT	CASSVQGATDTQYF	once	TRBJ2-3	TRBD1	TRBV11-2
TGTGCCAGTAGTATCATCAATGCAGGGTACAATGAGCAGTTCTTC	CASSIINAGYNEQFF	few	TRBJ2-1	.	TRBV19
TGCGCCAGCAGCCAAGGGGCAGGGGTCTCAAGCAATCAGCCCCAGCATTTT	CASSQGAGVSSNQPQHF	.	TRBJ1-5	.	TRBV4-1
TGCGCCAGCAGCTTGATTCCGGGACACGAAGGCTACACCTTC	CASSLIPGHEGYTF	.	TRBJ1-2	.	TRBV5-1
TGTGCCACCAGCAGTCCAGCGGGGACTGGGAGAGGCTACACCTTC	CATSSPAGTGRGYTF	.	TRBJ1-2	.	TRBV15
TGCAGCGCATGGGACAGGGGCCACACTGAAGCTTTCTTT	CSAWDRGHTEAFF	.	TRBJ1-1	TRBD1	TRBV29-1
TGTGCCAGCAGTGCAGGGGGTTATAGCAATCAGCCCCAGCATTTT	CASSAGGYSNQPQHF	.	TRBJ1-5	TRBD1	TRBV2
TGTGCCAGCAGTTTAGGGCTGAACACTGAAGCTTTCTTT	CASSLGLNTEAFF	.	TRBJ1-1	.	TRBV27
TGTGCCAGCAGCCACGACAGGGATTTGAAGACCCAGTACTTC	CASSHDRDLKTQYF	once	TRBJ2-5	TRBD1	TRBV6-5
TGTGCCAGCAGCCTCCGAGGTGCAGATACGCAGTATTTT	CASSLRGADTQYF	once	TRBJ2-3	.	TRBV14
TGTGCCAGTTCGACAGGGGGCGCATCCAATGAGCAGTTCTTC	CASSTGGASNEQFF	few	TRBJ2-1	TRBD1	TRBV19
TGTGCCAGCAGCTTATATCTATCCGGGGGTAATGAGCAGTTCTTC	CASSLYLSGGNEQFF	.	TRBJ2-1	.	TRBV13
TGCGCCAGCAGCTTGGTAGCGGGGGCTACCTACGAGCAGTACTTC	CASSLVAGATYEQYF	.	TRBJ2-7	TRBD2	TRBV5-1
TGTGCCAGCTCACCACCCGCACTAGCGGGGTACTACCAAGAGACCCAGTACTTC	CASSPPALAGYYQETQYF	.	TRBJ2-5	TRBD2	TRBV18
TGTGCCACCAGCATAGGATACAGGGACACAGATACGCAGTATTTT	CATSIGYRDTDTQYF	.	TRBJ2-3	.	TRBV15
TGCGCCAGCAGCCCCGGGACTAGCGGGAGGAGACGTGTGTATTTT	CASSPGTSGRRRVYF	few	TRBJ2-3	TRBD2	TRBV5-1
TGTGCCAGCAGGGCGGAGCAAGAGACCCAGTACTTC	CASRAEQETQYF	.	TRBJ2-5	.	TRBV2
TGCGCCAGCAGCTGGGACAGTAATCAGCCCCAGCATTTT	CASSWDSNQPQHF	.	TRBJ1-5	TRBD1	TRBV5-1
TGTGCCTGGAGTGTAACGGGGGAGTTGTCCTATGGCTACACCTTC	CAWSVTGELSYGYTF	.	TRBJ1-2	.	TRBV30
TGCGCCAGCAGTGCCGAGAGATTAAACACTGAAGCTTTCTTT	CASSAERLNTEAFF	.	TRBJ1-1	.	TRBV10-1
TGTGCTAGTGGTTTGACCCTAGCGGGGGCGAACACCGGGGAGCTGTTTTTT	CASGLTLAGANTGELFF	.	TRBJ2-2	TRBD2	TRBV12-5
TGCGCCAGCAGCCCGGAAATGGGGACAGGGGGTTGGAATGAGCAGTTCTTC	CASSPEMGTGGWNEQFF	.	TRBJ2-1	TRBD1	TRBV5-1
TGTGCCAGCAGCTCAGGGACAGGGCTCCTAGATACGCAGTATTTT	CASSSGTGLLDTQYF	.	TRBJ2-3	TRBD1	TRBV7-7
TGTGCTAGCAGCTTAGCGTTAACCAGGGGGCGTCTTTACGAGCAGTACTTC	CASSLALTRGRLYEQYF	few	TRBJ2-7	TRBD1	TRBV7-7
TGTGCCAGCAGCCCCGGTTTGGGGGAGGGCTCCTACAATGAGCAGTTCTTC	CASSPGLGEGSYNEQFF	few	TRBJ2-1	TRBD2	TRBV7-3
TGCGCCAGCAGCTTGAAAGAGGGAAACACTGAAGCTTTCTTT	CASSLKEGNTEAFF	.	TRBJ1-1	.	TRBV5-1
TGTGCCAGCAGCCCCAGGCCCCCATCTGGGGCCAACGTCCTGACTTTC	CASSPRPPSGANVLTF	few	TRBJ2-6	.	TRBV9